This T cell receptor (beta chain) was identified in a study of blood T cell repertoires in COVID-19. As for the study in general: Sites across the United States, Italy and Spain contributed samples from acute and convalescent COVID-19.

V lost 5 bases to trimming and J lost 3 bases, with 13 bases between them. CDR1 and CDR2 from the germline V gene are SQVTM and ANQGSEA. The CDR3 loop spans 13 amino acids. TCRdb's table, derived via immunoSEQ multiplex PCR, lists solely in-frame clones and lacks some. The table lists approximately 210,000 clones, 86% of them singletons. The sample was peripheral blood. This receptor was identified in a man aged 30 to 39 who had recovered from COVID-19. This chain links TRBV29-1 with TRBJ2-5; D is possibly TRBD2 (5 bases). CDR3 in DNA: TGCAGCGTTCGGGGAAGGGCTGAAGAGACCCAGTACTTC. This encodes CSVRGRAEETQYF.